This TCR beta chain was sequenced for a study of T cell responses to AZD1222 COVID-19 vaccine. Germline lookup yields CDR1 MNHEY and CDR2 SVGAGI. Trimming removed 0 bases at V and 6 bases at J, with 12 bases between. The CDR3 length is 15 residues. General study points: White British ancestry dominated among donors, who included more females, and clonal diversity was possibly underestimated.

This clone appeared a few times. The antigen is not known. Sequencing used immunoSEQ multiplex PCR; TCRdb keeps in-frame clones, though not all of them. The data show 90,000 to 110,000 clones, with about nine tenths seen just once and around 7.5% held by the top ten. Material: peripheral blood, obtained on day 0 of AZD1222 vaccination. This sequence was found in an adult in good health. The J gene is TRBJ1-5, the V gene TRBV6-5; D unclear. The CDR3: CASSYSKGFGQPQHF. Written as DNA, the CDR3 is TGTGCCAGCAGTTACTCGAAAGGGTTCGGTCAGCCCCAGCATTTT.